This T cell receptor beta chain was sequenced during a study of cytomegalovirus exposure and HLA in healthy donors. Study-level information: An earlier analysis found fewer than 140 million unique TCR beta sequences from 150 million to 200 million T cells. Study-wide results and limits: Reports indicated that the classifier achieved high specificity and sensitivity in diagnosing cytomegalovirus status.

The PCR employed 60 Vbeta primers together with 13 Jbeta primers. Using immunoSEQ multiplex PCR, the repertoire was profiled, and TCRdb retains in-frame clones only, with some absent. The sample has about 160,000 clones; less than 90% are singletons. Concerning this clone: The antigen remains unidentified.

Sequencing input: PBMCs. The sequence came from a male donor in good health and CMV-seropositive.

The chain's CDR3 is CASSVAGGPSGEQYF. CDR3 bases: TGTGCCAGCAGCGTAGCGGGAGGGCCCAGCGGCGAGCAGTACTTC. This chain joins TRBV9 and TRBJ2-7; TRBD2 matches at 8 bases. Germline CDR1 reads SGDLS; CDR2 reads YYNGEE. Losses at the gene ends were 0 bases for V and 6 bases for J; bases not matched to a gene: 8. The CDR3 covers 15 residues.